A selection of T cell receptor beta chains follows, all from one sample in a study of blood T cells in healthy people across ages. TCRdb reprocessed the 5' RACE reads via MiXCR and lists one record per CDR3 protein. Here the sample spans about 1.6 million distinct CDR3 sequences, roughly a third being singletons. The specimen was blood. The receptor set was obtained from a woman younger than 45 in good health. The CDR3 runs from the conserved cysteine through the conserved F or W. The D gene is left open where the match is weak. Clone size is shown for a subset of rows, as once, few, many or a class of expanded clone.

abundance	d_gene	v_gene	len	j_gene	CDR3nt	CDR3aa
few	NA	TRBV4-2	16	TRBJ1-6	TGTGCCAGCAGCCAAGTCTCGAGACAGTCTAATTCACCCCTCCACTTT	CASSQVSRQSNSPLHF
NA	NA	TRBV6-6	16	TRBJ2-7	TGTGTCAGCAGTTACACCGGACTTACCGGCTCCTACGAGCAGTACTTC	CVSSYTGLTGSYEQYF
NA	NA	TRBV7-2	14	TRBJ2-5	TGTGCCAGCACCCCGGGCCGGGGCACGTGGACCCAGTACTTC	CASTPGRGTWTQYF
NA	NA	TRBV29-1	11	TRBJ2-1	TGCAGCGGGGGGACTTTCAATGAGCAGTTCTTC	CSGGTFNEQFF
NA	NA	TRBV6-6	13	TRBJ1-2	TGTGCCAGCAGTTACTCGAGGGAAGCGGGCTACACCTTC	CASSYSREAGYTF
NA	TRBD1	TRBV6-5	14	TRBJ1-4	TGTGCCAGCAGTTACGGCAGGGGGGGTGAAAAACTGTTTTTT	CASSYGRGGEKLFF
NA	NA	TRBV20-1	13	TRBJ2-5	TGCAGTGCCACCAAGGGGGGGGAAGAGACCCAGTACTTC	CSATKGGEETQYF
NA	TRBD2	TRBV7-3	19	TRBJ2-1	TGTGCCAGCAGCTTAAAGGGGTTTCGTAGCGGGGTATCCTACAATGAGCAGTTCTTC	CASSLKGFRSGVSYNEQFF
NA	NA	TRBV4-1	16	TRBJ1-4	TGCGCCAGCAGCCAAGCGTCGTCCGGGGTGAATGAAAAACTGTTTTTT	CASSQASSGVNEKLFF
few	TRBD2	TRBV12-3/TRBV12-4	16	TRBJ2-1	TGTGCCAGCAGTTTAATGACTAGCAGCTCCTACAATGAGCAGTTCTTC	CASSLMTSSSYNEQFF
few	NA	TRBV7-6	14	TRBJ2-1	TGTACCAGCAGCTTAGAAGACAGCTACAATGAGCAGTTCTTC	CTSSLEDSYNEQFF
NA	NA	TRBV27	16	TRBJ2-3	TGTGCCAGCAGTCGATACAGGGACCCGAGCACAGATACGCAGTATTTT	CASSRYRDPSTDTQYF
NA	TRBD1	TRBV5-1	18	TRBJ2-4	TGCGCCAGCAGCGCGCTACCAGTGGGACAGGGATCCAAAAACATTCAGTACTTC	CASSALPVGQGSKNIQYF
NA	NA	TRBV6-2/TRBV6-3	15	TRBJ2-1	TGCGCCAGCAGGGGTGACCGAAAAACTTACAATGAGCAGTTCTTC	CASRGDRKTYNEQFF
NA	NA	TRBV24-1	16	TRBJ1-2	TGTGCCACCAGTGACCCCGACGGGAAAGCTAACTATGGCTACACCTTC	CATSDPDGKANYGYTF
NA	NA	TRBV12-3/TRBV12-4	14	TRBJ1-1	TGTGCCAGCAGTCCGCCGGAGGACGTCCCCGAAGCTTTCTTT	CASSPPEDVPEAFF
NA	NA	TRBV11-2	17	TRBJ2-1	TGTGCCAGCAGCTTAGATCTCACGAGGGAGGGGGGCAATGAGCAGTTCTTC	CASSLDLTREGGNEQFF
few	NA	TRBV18	13	TRBJ1-1	TGTGCCAGCTCACCGATACAGAACACTGAAGCTTTCTTT	CASSPIQNTEAFF
NA	NA	TRBV12-3/TRBV12-4	13	TRBJ1-1	TGTGCCAGCAGTCAAAATATGAGCACTGAAGCTTTCTTT	CASSQNMSTEAFF
NA	NA	TRBV27	13	TRBJ2-7	TGTGCCAGCAGCCGAATGCCTCCCTACGAGCAGTACTTC	CASSRMPPYEQYF
many	TRBD2	TRBV7-6	18	TRBJ2-7	TGTGCCAGCAGCTTAGCCGCTAGCGGGACCGCTCTCTCCTACGAGCAGTACTTC	CASSLAASGTALSYEQYF
few	NA	TRBV20-1	13	TRBJ2-3	TGCAGTGCTAGAGCCAGATACACAGATACGCAGTATTTT	CSARARYTDTQYF
NA	TRBD1	TRBV6-2/TRBV6-3	16	TRBJ2-7	TGTGCCAGCAGTTACTCGATAGGGACAGGGTTGGACGAGCAGTACTTC	CASSYSIGTGLDEQYF
NA	TRBD2	TRBV3-1	21	TRBJ2-1	TGTGCCAGCAGCCAAGAAGGGGTAGCTAGCGGGAAATCTAGAGTCGGCAATGAGCAGTTCTTC	CASSQEGVASGKSRVGNEQFF
few	NA	TRBV5-1	14	TRBJ2-5	TGCGCCAGCAGCTGGGATCGGGGGAAAGAGACCCAGTACTTC	CASSWDRGKETQYF
many	TRBD2	TRBV11-2	15	TRBJ2-1	TGTGCCAGCAGATTTACGGGACTAGCGAACAATGAGCAGTTCTTC	CASRFTGLANNEQFF
NA	NA	TRBV5-1	14	TRBJ2-7	TGCGCCAGCAGCTTGGGCACGACTCTACGAGGGCAGTACTTC	CASSLGTTLRGQYF
few	TRBD2	TRBV4-1	17	TRBJ2-3	TGCGCCAGCAGCCCGGAAGGAATAGCGGGGGGGACAGATACGCAGTATTTT	CASSPEGIAGGTDTQYF
many	NA	TRBV20-1	12	TRBJ2-1	TGCAGTGCTAGAGGGGACTACAATGAGCAGTTCTTC	CSARGDYNEQFF
few	NA	TRBV5-1	15	TRBJ1-5	TGCGTCAGCAGCTTGGCTGGACAGAGGAATCAGCCCCAGCATTTT	CVSSLAGQRNQPQHF
many	NA	TRBV20-1	14	TRBJ2-7	TGCAGTGCTAGACCCCGGGCCCTATCCTACGAGCAGTACTTC	CSARPRALSYEQYF
NA	NA	TRBV6-4	12	TRBJ1-2	TGTGCCAGCAGTGGCTCGGGCGCTGGCTACACCTTC	CASSGSGAGYTF
few	NA	TRBV20-1	14	TRBJ2-3	TGCAGTGCAGGGGACTTCGTAAGCACAGATACGCAGTATTTT	CSAGDFVSTDTQYF
NA	TRBD1	TRBV7-8	17	TRBJ2-4	TGTGCCAGCAGCCCCCGGACAGGGACCTTAGCCAAAAACATTCAGTACTTC	CASSPRTGTLAKNIQYF
few	TRBD1	TRBV20-1	16	TRBJ2-7	TGCAGTGCTAGGGCCGGGACAGATATATACACCTACGAGCAGTACTTC	CSARAGTDIYTYEQYF
NA	NA	TRBV6-1	15	TRBJ2-7	TGTGCCAGCAGTGAAGCGGCCCTGACCAATCGGGAGCAGTACTTC	CASSEAALTNREQYF
few	NA	TRBV9	16	TRBJ1-4	TGTGCCAGCAGGAGGGGGGATCGGTTAACTAATGAAAAACTGTTTTTT	CASRRGDRLTNEKLFF
few	NA	TRBV27	15	TRBJ1-2	TGTGCCAGCAGTACCGTCTCCTTTGGAGGGGATGGCTACACCTTC	CASSTVSFGGDGYTF
few	NA	TRBV3-1	14	TRBJ2-7	TGTGCCAGCAGCCCTAAACAGGGAGGCTACGAGCAGTACTTC	CASSPKQGGYEQYF
many	NA	TRBV10-3	13	TRBJ2-7	TGTGCCATCAGGAGGAACCCCTCCTACGAGCAGTACTTC	CAIRRNPSYEQYF